This T cell receptor (beta chain) was sequenced in a study of beta chain features in type 1 diabetes. CDR3 size: 13 residues. Per the germline V gene, CDR1 is SQVTM and CDR2 is ANQGSEA. The V end lost 3 bases, the J end lost 8 bases, and 16 bases lay between the germline ends. The whole isolated RNA underwent reverse transcription, so sequencing captured expressed TCRB transcripts. Only in-frame clones appear in the TCRdb table, and some are missing; sequencing was by immunoSEQ multiplex PCR. The top ten clones hold 2% to 3% of a sample with 150,000 to 200,000 clones, 7.5% to 9.5% of them seen once. This chain connects TRBV29-1 to TRBJ1-2; D gene ambiguous. The sample taken for sequencing was central memory CD4+ T cells from blood. This sequence was found in a woman aged 18-30 years in good health. The CDR3 bases are TGCAGCGTTGACACCGGAGTTGACTCCGGCTACACCTTC. Its translation: CSVDTGVDSGYTF.